This entry lists 13 T cell receptor beta chains sequenced from one sample in a study of T cells in Graves' hyperthyroidism and ophthalmopathy (dated by TCRdb to between 2018 and 2020). The library was generated by multiplex PCR. Sequenced using an Illumina HiSeq 2000. The TCR beta CDR3 regions were amplified from the RNA transcripts. A first-round RT-PCR of the TCR CDR3 used the HTBI primer set with the Qiagen OneStep RT-PCR kit. The public reads were quality trimmed at Q25 with fastp and then assembled into clones with MiXCR by TCRdb, keeping productive beta chains. Rows are unified per CDR3 protein, each entry keeping the most common DNA and genes. The sample table holds 750,000 to 900,000 distinct CDR3 sequences, of which more than 30% were seen once. The biggest ten clones account for 7% to 10% of the sample. Sequencing was done on a sample of blood. Receptors originate from a man aged 18 to 29 with Graves' hyperthyroidism.

The chain couples TRBV5-1 to TRBJ2-6; D gene unclear. Germline values: CDR1 SGHRS, CDR2 YFSETQ. The CDR3 is 16 amino acids. V lost 0 bases and J 6 bases, leaving 13 bases between the germline ends. This chain's CDR3 is CASSLGEGLVANVLTF. The CDR3 coding sequence is TGCGCCAGCAGCTTGGGGGAAGGCCTGGTGGCCAACGTCCTGACTTTC.

In its sample, this clonotype was seen a few times. The V gene is TRBV7-2, the J gene TRBJ2-2, with D perhaps matching TRBD1 (6 bases). Germline V gene lookup returns CDR1 SGHTA and CDR2 FQGNSA. The CDR3 extends over 13 amino acids. V was pared by 5 bases and J by 7 bases, with 11 bases between. DNA for the CDR3: TGTGCCAGCAGCCCGAGGGGGATCGGGGAGCTGTTTTTT. Amino acid sequence: CASSPRGIGELFF.

Worth noting for this clonotype: Compared with germline, one end of the junction differs, possibly owing to a read error. V gene TRBV10-3 combines with J gene TRBJ2-2; 7 bases agree with TRBD1. Germline V gene lookup returns CDR1 ENHRY and CDR2 SYGVKD. This CDR3 is 16 amino acids long. The CDR3 nucleotides are TGTGCCAGCAGTCCGATAGACAGGGTGGCCACCGGGGAGCTGTTTTTT. It is translated as CASSPIDRVATGELFF.

The rearrangement links TRBV15 to TRBJ2-7; D not certain. The length of the CDR3 is 16 residues. The germline V and J ends were trimmed by 0 bases and 2 bases, with 14 bases remaining between them. Germline CDR1 is LNHNV and CDR2 is YYDKDF (reference sequence). The CDR3 loop reads CATSRDRVGSAYEQYF. In nucleotides, the CDR3 is TGTGCCACCAGCAGAGATCGGGTAGGGTCGGCCTACGAGCAGTACTTC.

The chain joins TRBV4-1 to TRBJ2-7; possibly TRBD1 for D (6 bases). The ends were cut back, 1 base at V and 5 bases at J, with 24 bases in the middle. This CDR3 region has 18 residues. The germline CDR1 and CDR2 sequences are MGHRA and YSYEKL. CDR3 DNA sequence: TGCGCCAGCAGCCAAGGGGTGTCCGGCCGGGACATGTACCACGAGCAGTACTTC. This gives the protein CASSQGVSGRDMYHEQYF.

Turning to this clonotype: A much larger clone sits a single nucleotide away, making a read error possible. This CDR3 is CAAGSGDTIYF. In DNA form, the CDR3 reads TGTGCCGCGGGGTCTGGAGACACCATATATTTT. The chain employs TRBV19 and TRBJ1-3, with D unclear. CDR3 length: 11 amino acids. CDR1 is LNHDA, CDR2 SQIVND, per germline (reference sequence).

CDR3: CASSYGRGEAFF. DNA of the CDR3: TGTGCCAGCAGTTATGGCAGGGGTGAAGCTTTCTTT. The gene calls are TRBV2 and TRBJ1-1; possibly TRBD1 for D (6 bases). The germline CDR1 and CDR2 sequences are SNHLY and FYNNEI. This CDR3 contains 12 residues. Trimming took off 5 bases at V and 7 bases at J, with 11 bases between the two ends.

This chain connects TRBV7-6 to TRBJ2-7; 8 bases are a match to TRBD2. This CDR3 contains 15 residues. Looked up from germline, CDR1 is SGHVS and CDR2 is FNYEAQ. V gave up 5 bases and J gave up 5 bases; unmatched junction bases: 11. CDR3 nucleotides: TGTGCCAGCAGCCCCCGTACCGGGACTAGTCACGAGCAGTACTTC. Translating gives CASSPRTGTSHEQYF.

This clonotype has only a few counts. The chain employs TRBV20-1 and TRBJ2-7; 9 bases are shared with TRBD1. Germline-derived CDR1 and CDR2 are DFQATT and SNEGSKA (reference sequence). J was trimmed by 5 bases and V by 2 bases; bases with no gene match: 7. The CDR3 is 14 residues long. The chain's CDR3 is CSARRTGDTDEQYF. CDR3 DNA: TGCAGTGCTAGAAGGACAGGGGACACCGACGAGCAGTACTTC.

The chain uses TRBV6-6 and TRBJ1-3; D unclear. CDR1 and CDR2 from the germline V gene are MNHNY and SVGAGI (reference sequence). With 6 bases removed from V and 0 bases from J, the gap between germline ends came to 12 bases. The CDR3 runs 15 residues. The chain's CDR3 is CASSPSHSSGNTIYF. The CDR3 DNA is TGTGCCAGCAGCCCCTCACACAGCTCTGGAAACACCATATATTTT.

This chain uses TRBV5-1 with TRBJ2-7; weak D call: TRBD2 (6 bases). Trimming left V 4 bases short and J 0 bases short, with 11 bases between. Germline V CDR1 and CDR2: SGHRS, YFSETQ. The CDR3 runs 14 residues. The CDR3 spells CASSRAGFSYEQYF. CDR3 nucleotide sequence: TGCGCCAGCAGCCGGGCGGGATTCTCCTACGAGCAGTACTTC.

This clonotype was detected many times. The chain carries TRBV5-1 and TRBJ1-1; perhaps TRBD1 as D (5 bases). The V end lost 4 bases, the J end lost 0 bases, and 13 bases lay between the germline ends. The CDR3 extends over 15 amino acids. Per the germline V gene, CDR1 is SGHRS and CDR2 is YFSETQ. For the CDR3, the DNA is TGCGCCAGCAGCCCGACAGTAACCATGAACACTGAAGCTTTCTTT. Protein: CASSPTVTMNTEAFF.

The chain links TRBV2 to TRBJ2-5; D ambiguous. The CDR3 extends over 16 amino acids. V lost 1 base and J 2 bases, leaving 14 bases between the germline ends. CDR1 SNHLY and CDR2 FYNNEI come from the germline V gene. Here the CDR3 reads CASSEVGPLLQETQYF. The CDR3 nucleotides read TGTGCCAGCAGTGAAGTAGGACCACTCCTTCAAGAGACCCAGTACTTC.